This T cell receptor (beta chain) was sequenced during a study of T-cell reconstitution after alpha-beta-depleted transplantation in children (dated by TCRdb to 2015 to 2016). In terms of the full investigation: Using TCR repertoire profiling, the study quantitatively followed how T-cell immune reconstitution unfolded in children after TCRalphabeta/CD19-depleted allogeneic hematopoietic cell transplantation.

The library came from PCR. Data came from an Illumina HiSeq 2500. Molecular barcoding was employed in the preparation of TCR libraries, with unique molecular identifiers being used to normalize TCRbeta repertoire quantification. Using fastp at Q25 and MiXCR, TCRdb reprocessed the public reads and kept productive beta chains. Rows with one shared CDR3 protein collapse into an entry with the most common genes and DNA. The sample has some 110,000 distinct CDR3 sequences on record, about 9.3% of them singletons. The ten largest clones take up around 35% of the sample. Paper-wide results and their limitations: The apparently early recovery of alphabetaT-cell counts about two months after transplant reportedly depended on only several hundred rapidly expanded clones that came from non-depleted graft cells. In some patients, the high TCRbeta diversity seen at day 60 was put down to recipient T cells and intrathymic progenitors that had survived conditioning. Over subsequent months, a decline in hyperexpanded clone frequencies was noted, and after one year, T-cell counts and TCRbeta diversity were mostly ascribed to newly produced T cells.

V gives up 3 bases and J gives up 3 bases, and the segment between their germline ends measures 15 bases. The CDR3 covers 16 residues, taking in both the cysteine and the phenylalanine. The only DNA kept is the CDR3, 48 bases in frame from the first base. As regards this clonotype: The clone's antigen remains unknown. Base-call qualities are not available, and no considerably larger clone is one nucleotide away.

This sample's treatment or condition label indicates: allogeneic hematopoietic cell transplantation with graft depleted of TCRalphabeta T cells and CD19 B cells. The transplant recipients were children given TCRalphabeta/CD19-depleted allogeneic hematopoietic cell grafts. This receptor was identified in a boy aged 2 to 9 with acute lymphoblastic leukemia, due to receive a stem cell transplant. The V and J genes are TRBV12-3 or TRBV12-4 and TRBJ1-5, and possibly TRBD1, on 6 matching bases. Sequencing used PBMCs, obtained before TCRalphabeta/CD19-depleted stem cell transplant. CDR3 reads: CASSFKAQGNNQPQHF. The DNA sequence is as follows: TGTGCCAGCAGTTTCAAGGCACAGGGTAACAATCAGCCCCAGCATTTT.